The 31 T cell receptor beta chains below all came from one sample that was sequenced in a study of shared clonotypes between healthy human individuals. Only in-frame clones appear in the TCRdb table, and some are missing; sequencing was by immunoSEQ multiplex PCR. The table records 2,500,000 or so clones, around 92% of them present only once. The sample comprised naive CD4+ T cells from PBMCs. Subset described: CD45RA+ positively selected. Source of these receptors: a young man in good health. Some clones in this sample may be carry-over from other donors' samples.

This chain uses TRBV28 with TRBJ1-2, with D tentatively TRBD1 (5 bases). V shed 6 bases and J shed 4 bases, with 21 bases lying between them. The CDR3 loop spans 16 amino acids. From germline, CDR1 is MDHEN and CDR2 SYDVKM. CDR3 DNA: TGTGCCAGCAGAGAGGCCGATGGGACGGGCCTCTATGGCTACACCTTC. This encodes CASREADGTGLYGYTF.

The chain employs TRBV7-7 and TRBJ1-1; D gene uncertain. V gave up 7 bases and J gave up 2 bases, with 11 bases separating them. Per germline, CDR1 SSHAT and CDR2 FNYEAQ (reference sequence). The CDR3 covers 13 residues. Here the CDR3 reads CASMRAFNTEAFF. In DNA form, the CDR3 reads TGTGCCAGCATGCGGGCTTTTAACACTGAAGCTTTCTTT.

The rearrangement joins TRBV7-9 to TRBJ1-1; D may be TRBD1 (5 bases). With 3 bases removed from V and 4 bases from J, the gap between germline ends came to 12 bases. Germline CDR1 SEHNR, CDR2 FQNEAQ (reference sequence). The CDR3 totals 14 residues. Written as DNA, the CDR3 is TGTGCCAGCAGCTTTACCGGGGGACGCACTGAAGCTTTCTTT. Translated: CASSFTGGRTEAFF.

This chain links TRBV9 with TRBJ1-5; tentative D call: TRBD1 (6 bases). Germline CDR1 SGDLS, CDR2 YYNGEE. The CDR3 totals 13 residues. V lost 4 bases and J lost 6, with 11 bases in between. The CDR3 region is CASSTQGGQPQHF. DNA for the CDR3: TGTGCCAGCAGCACACAGGGAGGTCAGCCCCAGCATTTT.

V is TRBV18 and J is TRBJ2-2; D call uncertain. CDR1 and CDR2 from the germline V gene are KGHSH and LQKENI. Deletions cut 3 bases from V and 4 bases from J, with 3 bases between. CDR3 size: 12 residues. CDR3 sequence: CASSPATGELFF. The CDR3 region has the DNA TGTGCCAGCTCACCGGCCACCGGGGAGCTGTTTTTT.

The chain couples TRBV6-6 to TRBJ2-7, with D tentatively TRBD1 (6 bases). Germline V gene data show CDR1 as MNHNY and CDR2 as SVGAGI (reference sequence). The CDR3 runs to 13 residues. The ends were cut back, 5 bases at V and 4 bases at J, with 12 bases in the middle. The CDR3 coding sequence is TGTGCCAGCAGTCACCAAACAGGGTACGAGCAGTACTTC. Its translation is CASSHQTGYEQYF.

The chain employs TRBV10-3 and TRBJ2-7; no clear D gene. V dropped 0 bases and J dropped 2 bases, with 5 bases sitting between them. The CDR3 covers 13 residues. Germline assignment: CDR1 ENHRY and CDR2 SYGVKD. The CDR3: CAISESLTYEQYF. The CDR3 nucleotides read TGTGCCATCAGTGAGTCGCTGACCTACGAGCAGTACTTC.

The chain employs TRBV19 and TRBJ1-1; D remains unclear. V gave up 7 bases and J gave up 0 bases, with 6 bases separating them. Per germline, CDR1 LNHDA and CDR2 SQIVND (reference sequence). This CDR3 has 12 residues. CDR3 region: CASKEVNTEAFF. The CDR3 region has the DNA TGTGCCAGTAAGGAGGTGAACACTGAAGCTTTCTTT.

This chain joins TRBV9 and TRBJ2-2, with D possibly being TRBD2 (6 bases). The V end lost 10 bases, the J end lost 1 base, and 17 bases lay between the germline ends. The germline gives CDR1 SGDLS, CDR2 YYNGEE. The CDR3 length is 15 residues. CDR3 loop: CASQRGSGNTGELFF. The CDR3 DNA follows: TGTGCCTCTCAACGGGGTAGCGGGAACACCGGGGAGCTGTTTTTT.

This clone was detected only once. CDR3 nucleotide sequence: TGTGCCAGTAGTGTCCGCCGACTAGCGGGAGCCCCCGAGCAGTACTTC. As protein: CASSVRRLAGAPEQYF. The V gene is TRBV19, the J gene TRBJ2-7; 12 bases agree with TRBD2. The CDR3 loop spans 16 amino acids. Germline assignment: CDR1 LNHDA and CDR2 SQIVND (reference sequence). With 5 bases clipped from V and 6 bases from J, the junction kept 11 bases outside the gene matches.

CDR3 DNA: TGTGCCAGCAGCTTAACGTCGGGACAGGGATCGGGGGCCAACGTCCTGACTTTC. This sequence encodes CASSLTSGQGSGANVLTF. J is TRBJ2-6 and V is TRBV7-3, with 9 bases identical to TRBD1. Trimming removed 0 bases from V and 4 bases from J; junction bases left unmatched: 7. Per the germline V gene, CDR1 is SGHTA and CDR2 is FQGTGA. This CDR3 spans 18 amino acids.

On this clone itself: The sample holds other DNA sequences that translate to the same CDR3. The chain recombines TRBV28 with TRBJ1-1; a possible D gene is TRBD1 (5 bases). Germline values: CDR1 MDHEN, CDR2 SYDVKM. The V and J ends lost 1 base and 3 bases respectively, with 6 bases between them. This CDR3 comprises 13 residues. The CDR3 DNA reads TGTGCCAGCAGTTTATCAGGGTACACTGAAGCTTTCTTT. Its protein is CASSLSGYTEAFF.

The rearrangement uses TRBV27 and TRBJ2-5; 8 nucleotides align to TRBD1. CDR3 size: 13 residues. From germline, CDR1 is MNHEY and CDR2 SMNVEV (reference sequence). J was trimmed by 5 bases and V by 3 bases; bases with no gene match: 2. DNA of the CDR3: TGTGCCAGCAGTTTCGACAGGGGCGAGACCCAGTACTTC. This sequence encodes CASSFDRGETQYF.

The V and J genes are TRBV5-4 and TRBJ2-7; D assignment may be TRBD1 or TRBD2 (6 bases each). The CDR3 is made up of 17 amino acids. The V gene lost 0 bases and the J gene lost 0 bases, with 16 bases spanning the gap. Germline V CDR1 and CDR2: SGHNT, YYREEE (reference sequence). The CDR3 here is CASSLAGGRSVSYEQYF. The CDR3 DNA reads as TGTGCCAGCAGCTTGGCCGGGGGCAGGTCGGTCTCCTACGAGCAGTACTTC.

Comment on this clone: Other DNA sequences from this sample encode an identical CDR3 as well. The V call is TRBV9, the J call TRBJ2-1, with a possible D match to TRBD1 (6 bases). The V end lost 1 base, the J end lost 5 bases, and 7 bases lay between the germline ends. The CDR3 is 13 amino acids. The germline CDR1 and CDR2 sequences are SGDLS and YYNGEE. Written as DNA, the CDR3 is TGTGCCAGCAGCGTACAGGGGAACAATGAGCAGTTCTTC. It is translated as CASSVQGNNEQFF.

This clone occurred a few times. This same CDR3 is encoded by further DNA sequences in the sample. The chain recombines TRBV27 with TRBJ1-1; D is unresolved. V dropped 0 bases and J dropped 1 base, with 3 bases sitting between them. Germline CDR1 MNHEY, CDR2 SMNVEV (reference sequence). The CDR3 extends over 13 amino acids. CDR3 sequence reads: CASSLSRNTEAFF. The CDR3 DNA follows: TGTGCCAGCAGTTTATCCAGGAACACTGAAGCTTTCTTT.

V and J are TRBV18 and TRBJ2-7; 9 nucleotides agree with TRBD2. Trimming took 2 bases from V and 0 from J; bases not matched to a gene: 11. CDR3 size: 18 residues. Germline CDR1 reads KGHSH; CDR2 reads LQKENI. CDR3 bases: TGTGCCAGCTCACCAGACCTTGGGGCTAGCGGGATCTCCTACGAGCAGTACTTC. This sequence encodes CASSPDLGASGISYEQYF.

The V gene is TRBV5-8, the J gene TRBJ2-5; D unresolved. This CDR3 has 13 amino acids. Deletions cut 1 base from V and 7 bases from J, with 11 bases between. CDR1 and CDR2 from the germline V gene are SGHTS and YDEGEE. CDR3 residues: CASSLFSPPTQYF. The CDR3 DNA reads as TGTGCCAGCAGCTTGTTCAGTCCGCCGACCCAGTACTTC.

This clone was counted only a few times. The V and J genes are TRBV11-2 and TRBJ2-3; D gene unclear. The germline CDR1 and CDR2 sequences are SGHAT and FQNNGV. Trimming left V 4 bases short and J 9 bases short, with 8 bases between. This CDR3 region has 11 residues. CDR3 coding DNA: TGTGCCAGCAGCTCGACTCCAACGCAGTATTTT. As protein: CASSSTPTQYF. The variable domain in full, completed from reference TRBV11-2 and TRBJ2-3, reads EAGVAQSPRYKIIEKRQSVAFWCNPISGHATLYWYQQILGQGPKLLIQFQNNGVVDDSQLPKDRFSAERLKGVDSTLKIQPAKLEDSAVYLCASSSTPTQYFGPGTRLTVL.

This clone is a singleton in its sample. This same CDR3 is encoded by further DNA sequences in the sample. The chain recombines TRBV5-1 with TRBJ2-1, with TRBD2 matching over 10 bases. V was pared by 4 bases and J by 4 bases, with 8 bases of the junction left unmatched. The CDR3 contains 16 residues. CDR1 is SGHRS and CDR2 is YFSETQ in the germline V gene. The DNA for the CDR3 is TGCGCCAGCAGCCCCGCTGGGACTAGCGCTTACAATGAGCAGTTCTTC. Translating it yields CASSPAGTSAYNEQFF.

This clone was counted once. The chain uses TRBV27 and TRBJ2-7; D unclear. The CDR3 spans 15 residues. With 1 base removed from V and 2 bases from J, the gap between germline ends came to 12 bases. The V gene's germline CDR1 is MNHEY and CDR2 SMNVEV (reference sequence). The CDR3 nucleotides read TGTGCCAGCAGTTTATGGTTCGGCAGAACCTACGAGCAGTACTTC. Translating gives CASSLWFGRTYEQYF.

This clone was detected once. The chain is built from TRBV7-2 and TRBJ1-4, with D unresolved. With 2 bases removed from V and 7 bases from J, the gap between germline ends came to 17 bases. This CDR3 is 16 amino acids long. CDR1 is SGHTA and CDR2 is FQGNSA in the germline V gene. This CDR3 is CASSLLGAGVSEKLFF. In nucleotides, the CDR3 is TGTGCCAGCAGCTTATTGGGTGCGGGTGTGAGTGAAAAACTGTTTTTT.

The J gene is TRBJ1-5, the V gene TRBV2; 9 bases map to TRBD1. Looked up from germline, CDR1 is SNHLY and CDR2 is FYNNEI. J was trimmed by 3 bases and V by 4 bases; bases with no gene match: 4. The CDR3 is 15 residues long. The DNA of the CDR3 is TGTGCCAGCAGTGTCTGGACAGGGGCCAATCAGCCCCAGCATTTT. Residues: CASSVWTGANQPQHF.

The chain has TRBV19 and TRBJ1-2; D is undetermined. Trimming shortened V by 6 bases and J by 5 bases, and 16 bases separated the two germline ends. Germline CDR1 is LNHDA and CDR2 is SQIVND (reference sequence). This CDR3 comprises 14 residues. In DNA form, the CDR3 reads TGTGCCAGTAGCCCATACGGGAGAGAGTATGGCTACACCTTC. Protein sequence: CASSPYGREYGYTF.

As to this clone: This sample includes further DNA sequences coding for the same CDR3. The CDR3 DNA follows: TGCGCCAGCAGCTTGGGGGCCTTGAACACTGAAGCTTTCTTT. This gives the protein CASSLGALNTEAFF. The chain joins TRBV5-1 to TRBJ1-1; D not certain. CDR3 length equals 14 residues. Trimming took 0 bases from V and 0 from J, leaving 6 bases between them. Germline CDR1 reads SGHRS; CDR2 reads YFSETQ.

About this clone itself: Different DNA sequences within this sample yield the same CDR3. The V gene is TRBV18, the J gene TRBJ2-2; tentatively, D is TRBD1 (5 bases). The CDR3 sequence is 15 residues long. With 3 bases removed from V and 1 base from J, the gap between germline ends came to 9 bases. Germline V lookup: CDR1 KGHSH, CDR2 LQKENI. The CDR3 nucleotides read TGTGCCAGCTCACCGTTGACAGTGAACACCGGGGAGCTGTTTTTT. It codes for CASSPLTVNTGELFF.

This rearrangement joins TRBV11-2 to TRBJ2-1; TRBD2 agrees at 10 bases. The CDR3 runs to 18 residues. V dropped 2 bases and J dropped 3; count of bases not matched to a gene: 10. Germline V gene lookup returns CDR1 SGHAT and CDR2 FQNNGV. CDR3: CASSLFGLAGERYNEQFF. CDR3 nucleotide sequence: TGTGCCAGCAGCTTATTTGGCCTAGCGGGAGAGCGCTACAATGAGCAGTTCTTC.

The genes are TRBV13 and TRBJ1-3; perhaps TRBD1 as D (5 bases). This CDR3 is built from 14 residues. The germline CDR1 and CDR2 sequences are PRHDT and FYEKMQ (reference sequence). With 6 bases removed from V and 0 bases from J, the gap between germline ends came to 9 bases. DNA of the CDR3: TGTGCCAGCAGACAGGCGTTCTCTGGAAACACCATATATTTT. Its translation is CASRQAFSGNTIYF.

In regard to this clone: The same CDR3 arises from other DNA sequences in this sample as well. The V gene is TRBV11-2, the J gene TRBJ2-7; the D is unclear. The CDR3 is 14 residues long. From germline, CDR1 is SGHAT and CDR2 FQNNGV. Trimming took off 5 bases at V and 1 base at J, with 12 bases between the two ends. DNA of the CDR3: TGTGCCAGCAGCCCAAGAACCGCTTCCTACGAGCAGTACTTC. Translation gives CASSPRTASYEQYF.

V is TRBV7-3 and J is TRBJ2-1; the D gene is possibly TRBD1 (6 bases). CDR3 length: 14 amino acids. Trimming removed 3 bases from V and 9 bases from J, with 15 bases in between. CDR1 and CDR2 from the germline V gene are SGHTA and FQGTGA. In nucleotides, the CDR3 is TGTGCCAGCAGCTTGGGGGCAGAACCAGGTGAGCAGTTCTTC. This gives the protein CASSLGAEPGEQFF.

This rearrangement joins TRBV2 to TRBJ1-2; D gene ambiguous. Trimming removed 7 bases at V and 2 bases at J, with 14 bases between. Looked up from germline, CDR1 is SNHLY and CDR2 is FYNNEI. CDR3 length: 14 amino acids. In DNA, the CDR3 is TGTGCCAGCAAGAAGGGTGGGGAGAACTATGGCTACACCTTC. Translating gives CASKKGGENYGYTF.